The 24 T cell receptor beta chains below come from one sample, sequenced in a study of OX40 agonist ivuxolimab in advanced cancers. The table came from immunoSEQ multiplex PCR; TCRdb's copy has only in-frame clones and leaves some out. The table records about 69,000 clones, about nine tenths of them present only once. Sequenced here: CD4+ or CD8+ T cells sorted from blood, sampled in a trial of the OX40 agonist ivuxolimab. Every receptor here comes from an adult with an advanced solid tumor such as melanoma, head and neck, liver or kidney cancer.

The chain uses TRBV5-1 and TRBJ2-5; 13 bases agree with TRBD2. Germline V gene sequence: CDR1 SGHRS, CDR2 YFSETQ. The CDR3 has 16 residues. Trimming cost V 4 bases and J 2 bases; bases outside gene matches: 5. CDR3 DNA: TGCGCCAGCAGCCGTGGGACTAGCGGGAATCAAGAGACCCAGTACTTC. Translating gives CASSRGTSGNQETQYF.

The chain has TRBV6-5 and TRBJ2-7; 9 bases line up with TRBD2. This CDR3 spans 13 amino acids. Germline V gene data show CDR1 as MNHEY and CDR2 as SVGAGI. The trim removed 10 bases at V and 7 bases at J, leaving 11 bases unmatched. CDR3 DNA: TGTGCCACCACCCGCGGGAGGGAGGGGGAGCAGTACTTC. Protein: CATTRGREGEQYF.

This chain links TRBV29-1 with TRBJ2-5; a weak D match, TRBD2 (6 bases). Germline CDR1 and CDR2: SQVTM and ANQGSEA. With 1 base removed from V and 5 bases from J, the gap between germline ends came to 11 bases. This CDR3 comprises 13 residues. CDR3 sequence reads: CSVEAGVWETQYF. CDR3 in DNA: TGCAGCGTTGAAGCGGGGGTTTGGGAGACCCAGTACTTC.

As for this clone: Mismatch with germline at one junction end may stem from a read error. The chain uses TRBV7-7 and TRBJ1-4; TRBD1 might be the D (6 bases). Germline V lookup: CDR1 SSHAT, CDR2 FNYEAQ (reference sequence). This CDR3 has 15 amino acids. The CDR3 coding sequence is TGTGCTAGCAGCTTAACAGGGAGAAGGGATGAAAAACTGTTTTTT. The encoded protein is CASSLTGRRDEKLFF.

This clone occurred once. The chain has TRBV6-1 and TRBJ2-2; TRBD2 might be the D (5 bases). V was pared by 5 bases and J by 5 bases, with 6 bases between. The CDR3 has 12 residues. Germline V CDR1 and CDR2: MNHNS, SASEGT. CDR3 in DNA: TGTGCCAGCAGTAGAGGGACCGGGGAGCTGTTTTTT. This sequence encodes CASSRGTGELFF.

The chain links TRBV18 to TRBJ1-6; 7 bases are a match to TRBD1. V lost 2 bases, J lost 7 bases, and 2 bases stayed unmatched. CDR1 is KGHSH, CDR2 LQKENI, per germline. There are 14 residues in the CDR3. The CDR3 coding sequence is TGTGCCAGCTCACCAAAGGGGGCGAATTCACCCCTCCACTTT. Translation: CASSPKGANSPLHF.

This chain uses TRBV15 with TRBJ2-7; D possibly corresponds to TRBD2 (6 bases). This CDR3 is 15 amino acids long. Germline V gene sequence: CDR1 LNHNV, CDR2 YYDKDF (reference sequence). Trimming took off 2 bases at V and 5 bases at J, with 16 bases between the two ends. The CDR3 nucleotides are TGTGCCACCAGCAGAAAACTTGCGGGACGCGACGAGCAGTACTTC. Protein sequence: CATSRKLAGRDEQYF.

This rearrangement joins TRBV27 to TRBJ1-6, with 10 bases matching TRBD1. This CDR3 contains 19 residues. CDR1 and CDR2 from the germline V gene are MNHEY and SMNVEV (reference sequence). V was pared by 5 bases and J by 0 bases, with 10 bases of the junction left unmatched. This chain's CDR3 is CASSVRVTGGSSYNSPLHF. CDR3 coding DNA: TGTGCCAGCAGTGTGCGTGTGACAGGGGGCAGCTCCTATAATTCACCCCTCCACTTT.

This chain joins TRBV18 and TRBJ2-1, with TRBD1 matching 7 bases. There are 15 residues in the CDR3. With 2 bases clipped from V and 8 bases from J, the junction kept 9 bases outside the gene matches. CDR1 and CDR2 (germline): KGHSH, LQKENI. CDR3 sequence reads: CASSPGEGAKDEQFF. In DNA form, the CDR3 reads TGTGCCAGCTCACCAGGTGAGGGGGCGAAGGATGAGCAGTTCTTC.

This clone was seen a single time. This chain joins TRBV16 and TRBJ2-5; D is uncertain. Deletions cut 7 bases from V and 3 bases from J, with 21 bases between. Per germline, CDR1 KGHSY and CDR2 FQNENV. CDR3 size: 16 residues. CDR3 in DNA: TGTGCCAGCACCTCGCCCACCCTTAAACGAAAAGAGACCCAGTACTTC. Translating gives CASTSPTLKRKETQYF. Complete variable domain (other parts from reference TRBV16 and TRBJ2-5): GEEVAQTPKHLVRGEGQKAKLYCAPIKGHSYVFWYQQVLKNEFKFLISFQNENVFDETGMPKERFSAKCLPNSPCSLEIQATKLEDSAVYFCASTSPTLKRKETQYFGPGTRLLVL.

CDR3 nucleotide sequence: TGTGCCAGTAGTAGAGAGATAAAGGGGGCGGCAGATACGCAGTATTTT. This translates into CASSREIKGAADTQYF. This rearrangement joins TRBV19 to TRBJ2-3; 7 bases line up with TRBD1. V lost 4 bases and J lost 4; bases outside the gene matches: 11. The CDR3 extends over 16 amino acids. Germline CDR1 and CDR2: LNHDA and SQIVND (reference sequence).

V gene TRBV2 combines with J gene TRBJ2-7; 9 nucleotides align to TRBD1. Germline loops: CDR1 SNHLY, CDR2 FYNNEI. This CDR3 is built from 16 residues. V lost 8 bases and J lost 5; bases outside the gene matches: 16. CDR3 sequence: CASPKRGGQGLNEQYF. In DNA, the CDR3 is TGTGCCAGCCCCAAAAGGGGGGGACAGGGACTCAACGAGCAGTACTTC. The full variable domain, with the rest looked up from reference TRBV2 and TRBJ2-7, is EPEVTQTPSHQVTQMGQEVILRCVPISNHLYFYWYRQILGQKVEFLVSFYNNEISEKSEIFDDQFSVERPDGSNFTLKIRSTKLEDSAMYFCASPKRGGQGLNEQYFGPGTRLTVT.

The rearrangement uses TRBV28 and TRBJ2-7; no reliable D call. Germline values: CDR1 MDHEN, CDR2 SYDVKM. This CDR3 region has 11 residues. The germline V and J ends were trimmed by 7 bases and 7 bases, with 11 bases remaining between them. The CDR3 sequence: CASTLGREQYF. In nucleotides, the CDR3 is TGTGCCAGCACCCTCGGTAGGGAGCAGTACTTC.

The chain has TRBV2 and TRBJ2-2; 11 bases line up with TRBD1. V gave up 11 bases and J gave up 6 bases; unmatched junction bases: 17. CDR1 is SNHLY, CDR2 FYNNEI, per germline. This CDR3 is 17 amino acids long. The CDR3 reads CAGTGGTGGVTAGELFF. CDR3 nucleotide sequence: TGTGCCGGGACCGGTGGGACAGGGGGTGTAACGGCCGGGGAGCTGTTTTTT.

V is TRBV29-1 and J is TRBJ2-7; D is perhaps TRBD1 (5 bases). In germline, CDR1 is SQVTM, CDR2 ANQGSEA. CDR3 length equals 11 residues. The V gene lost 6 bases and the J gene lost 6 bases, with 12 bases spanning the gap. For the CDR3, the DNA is TGCAGCGTGGGGCGTGGTCCCGAGCAGTACTTC. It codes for CSVGRGPEQYF.

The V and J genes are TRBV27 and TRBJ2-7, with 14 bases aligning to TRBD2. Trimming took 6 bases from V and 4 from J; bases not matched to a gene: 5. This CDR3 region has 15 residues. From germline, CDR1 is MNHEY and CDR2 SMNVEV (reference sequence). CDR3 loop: CASSQGLAGVYEQYF. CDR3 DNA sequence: TGTGCCAGCAGCCAGGGACTAGCGGGAGTGTACGAGCAGTACTTC.

CDR3 region: CASSVDSATNEKLFF. CDR3 bases: TGTGCCAGTAGTGTGGACAGCGCAACTAATGAAAAACTGTTTTTT. The V call is TRBV19, the J call TRBJ1-4; TRBD1 is a possible D gene (6 bases). Trimming took off 5 bases at V and 0 bases at J, with 10 bases between the two ends. Germline-derived CDR1 and CDR2 are LNHDA and SQIVND (reference sequence). CDR3 length: 15 residues.

The CDR3 coding sequence is TGTGCCAGCAGCAGAGGGGGCGGTTTGACCGGGGAGCTGTTTTTT. Protein product: CASSRGGGLTGELFF. The chain recombines TRBV7-2 with TRBJ2-2, with 7 nucleotides matching TRBD1. This CDR3 has 15 residues. V shed 5 bases, J shed 5 bases, and the junction held 8 bases outside the gene matches. CDR1 is SGHTA, CDR2 FQGNSA, per germline.

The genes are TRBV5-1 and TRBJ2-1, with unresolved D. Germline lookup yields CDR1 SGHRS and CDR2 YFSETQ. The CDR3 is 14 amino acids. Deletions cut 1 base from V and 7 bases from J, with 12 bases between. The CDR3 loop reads CASSLSGNRNEQFF. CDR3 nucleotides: TGCGCCAGCAGCTTGTCCGGAAACAGAAATGAGCAGTTCTTC.

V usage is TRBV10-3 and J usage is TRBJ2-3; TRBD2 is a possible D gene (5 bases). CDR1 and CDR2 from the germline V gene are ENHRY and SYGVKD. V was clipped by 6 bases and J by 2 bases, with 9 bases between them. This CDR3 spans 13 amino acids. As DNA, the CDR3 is TGTGCCATCAGCCCAGCGGACACAGATACGCAGTATTTT. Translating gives CAISPADTDTQYF.

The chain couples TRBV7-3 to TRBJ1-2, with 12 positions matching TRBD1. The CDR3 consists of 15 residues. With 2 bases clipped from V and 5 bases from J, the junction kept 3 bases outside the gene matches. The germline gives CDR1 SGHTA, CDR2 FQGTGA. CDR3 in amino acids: CASSLGTGGSYGYTF. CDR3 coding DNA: TGTGCCAGCAGCTTAGGGACAGGGGGCAGTTATGGCTACACCTTC.

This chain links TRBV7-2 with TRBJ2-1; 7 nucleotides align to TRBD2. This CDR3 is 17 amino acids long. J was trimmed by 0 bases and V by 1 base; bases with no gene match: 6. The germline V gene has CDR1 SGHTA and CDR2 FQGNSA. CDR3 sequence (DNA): TGTGCCAGCAGCTTAGTTGGTGCGGGAGACTCCTACAATGAGCAGTTCTTC. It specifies CASSLVGAGDSYNEQFF.

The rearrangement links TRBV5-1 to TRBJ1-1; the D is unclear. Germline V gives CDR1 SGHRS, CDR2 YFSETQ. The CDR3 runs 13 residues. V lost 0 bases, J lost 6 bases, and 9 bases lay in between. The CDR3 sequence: CASSLEVGSEAFF. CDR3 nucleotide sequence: TGCGCCAGCAGCTTGGAGGTAGGATCTGAAGCTTTCTTT.

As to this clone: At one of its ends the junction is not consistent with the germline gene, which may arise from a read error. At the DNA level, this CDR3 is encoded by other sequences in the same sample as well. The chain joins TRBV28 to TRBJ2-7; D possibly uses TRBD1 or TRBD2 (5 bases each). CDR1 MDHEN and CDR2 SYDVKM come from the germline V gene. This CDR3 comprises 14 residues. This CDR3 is CASRIPGPTYEQYF. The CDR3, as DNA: TGTGCCAGCAGGATACCGGGGCCCACCTACGAGCAATACTTC.